Here is one TCR beta chain with its context. These data come from a study of T cells after yellow fever vaccination. Across the study: Researchers used SMART-Seq v4 Ultra Low Input to prepare fractions that had low cell numbers.

The study's findings and limits: Subsequent to the booster, the majority of primary-vaccination clones reappeared (96% CD4, approximately 90% CD8). There was a small share of clonotypes that showed up in both the CD4 and CD8 compartments.

CDR3 length: 11 amino acids. The germline gives CDR1 SNHLY, CDR2 FYNNEI. V lost 3 bases and J lost 2, with 2 bases in between. In TCRdb, the 5' RACE reads were re-called with MiXCR into one record per CDR3 protein. The sample records tens of thousands of distinct CDR3 sequences, 13% being singletons. The source is a man aged 18 to 30 who received the YFV17D yellow fever vaccine. V is TRBV2 and J is TRBJ2-7; D remains unclear. The material was CD8+ T cells not binding an NS4B(214-222) dextramer, sorted from PBMCs, obtained approximately 22 days after the first yellow fever vaccination. The CDR3 nucleotides read TGTGCCAGCAGTGATCCCTACGAGCAGTACTTC. Its protein is CASSDPYEQYF.